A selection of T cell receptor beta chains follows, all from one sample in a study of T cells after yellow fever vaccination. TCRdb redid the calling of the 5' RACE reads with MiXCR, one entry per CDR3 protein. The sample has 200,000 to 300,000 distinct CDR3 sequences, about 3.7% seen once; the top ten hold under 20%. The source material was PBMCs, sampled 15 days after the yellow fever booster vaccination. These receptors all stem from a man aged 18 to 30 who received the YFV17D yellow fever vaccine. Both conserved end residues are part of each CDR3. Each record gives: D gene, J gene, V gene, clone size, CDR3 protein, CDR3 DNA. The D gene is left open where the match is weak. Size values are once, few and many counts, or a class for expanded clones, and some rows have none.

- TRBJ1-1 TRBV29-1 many CSVVPGGGTEAFF TGCAGCGTTGTTCCGGGCGGAGGTACTGAAGCTTTCTTT
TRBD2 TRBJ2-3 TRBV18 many CASSPASGASDTQYF TGTGCCAGCTCACCGGCTAGCGGGGCGTCAGATACGCAGTATTTT
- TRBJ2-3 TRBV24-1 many CATSDLRTDTQYF TGTGCCACCAGTGATTTGCGCACAGATACGCAGTATTTT
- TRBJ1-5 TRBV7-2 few CASSLGPATYEWSNQPQHF TGTGCCAGCAGCTTAGGTCCAGCCACCTACGAGTGGAGCAATCAGCCCCAGCATTTT
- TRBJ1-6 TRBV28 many CASSLPTGDPYNSPLHF TGTGCCAGCAGCCTCCCGACAGGTGATCCCTATAATTCACCCCTCCACTTT
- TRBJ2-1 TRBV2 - CASRTSHRRDNEQFF TGTGCCAGCAGAACCAGTCATCGCAGGGACAATGAGCAGTTCTTC
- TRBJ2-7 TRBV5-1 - CASCNRDTPDEQYF TGCGCCAGCTGCAACCGGGACACCCCAGACGAGCAGTACTTC
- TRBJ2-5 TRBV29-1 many CSVAGVQETQYF TGCAGCGTTGCAGGGGTCCAAGAGACCCAGTACTTC
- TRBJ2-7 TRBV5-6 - CASSLVDTTYEQYF TGTGCCAGCAGCTTGGTCGATACCACCTACGAGCAGTACTTC
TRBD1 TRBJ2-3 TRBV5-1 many CASSFTTGTGGSRATDTQYF TGCGCCAGCAGCTTCACGACCGGGACAGGGGGCAGCCGAGCCACAGATACGCAGTATTTT
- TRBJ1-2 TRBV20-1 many CSARDPAERYTF TGCAGTGCTAGAGATCCGGCAGAGCGCTACACCTTC
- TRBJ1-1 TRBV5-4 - CASSLTTVVTEAFF TGTGCCAGCAGCTTAACAACAGTGGTAACTGAAGCTTTCTTT
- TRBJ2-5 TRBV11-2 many CASSSMSGPGNLETQYF TGTGCCAGCAGCTCTATGTCGGGGCCCGGTAATTTGGAGACCCAGTACTTC
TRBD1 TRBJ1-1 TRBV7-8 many CASSLDGAGGAFF TGTGCCAGCAGCTTAGATGGGGCAGGGGGCGCTTTCTTT
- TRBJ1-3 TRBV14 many CASSQVFRGFGNTIYF TGTGCCAGCAGCCAAGTATTCCGGGGGTTCGGAAACACCATATATTTT
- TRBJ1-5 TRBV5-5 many CASSPRDSSNQPQHF TGTGCCAGCAGCCCCCGGGACTCCTCCAATCAGCCCCAGCATTTT
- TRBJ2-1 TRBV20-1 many CSARWGANEQFF TGCAGTGCTAGATGGGGGGCCAATGAGCAGTTCTTC
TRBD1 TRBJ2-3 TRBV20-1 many CSATDRADTQYF TGCAGTGCTACCGACAGGGCAGATACGCAGTATTTT
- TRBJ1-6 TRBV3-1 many CASRKPDSPLHF TGTGCCAGCAGGAAACCGGATTCACCCCTCCACTTT
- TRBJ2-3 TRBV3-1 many CASSPRDLGAQYF TGTGCCAGCAGCCCCCGGGACCTCGGAGCGCAGTATTTT